This TCR beta chain is drawn from a study of cytomegalovirus exposure and HLA in healthy donors. Study-wide results and limits: Across donors, most TCRs were seen rarely, yet some public ones were widespread. Sequencing had likely introduced a cluster of highly shared sequence variants as an artifact. Cytomegalovirus status was reportedly diagnosed by the classifier with high sensitivity and specificity.

Comment on this clone: Its antigen is unknown.

The PCR made use of 60 Vbeta and 13 Jbeta primers. The assay was immunoSEQ multiplex PCR, and TCRdb's table has in-frame clones only and misses some. Of 90,000 to 120,000 clones in the sample, around 76% are singletons; the top ten hold about 2.5%. Germline lookup yields CDR1 SGHDT and CDR2 YYEEEE. Trimming cost V 3 bases and J 0 bases; bases outside gene matches: 1. This CDR3 is 15 amino acids long. Donors were ostensibly healthy at sampling, although undocumented immune exposures were probable. Sequencing input: PBMCs. V usage is TRBV5-6 and J usage is TRBJ2-3; 10 positions match TRBD1. The clonotype originates from a man aged 18 to 29 in good health and CMV-seronegative. CDR3 sequence (DNA): TGTGCCAGCAGCTGGGGACAGGGGAGCACAGATACGCAGTATTTT. Translating it yields CASSWGQGSTDTQYF.